The clone carrying this T cell receptor beta chain has more than one count but fewer than ten. The antigen remains undetermined. In patients aged 18 to 65, hyperthyroidism was newly diagnosed, with duration under 2 months. On the basis of clinical symptoms, serum thyroxine and TRAb, thyroid ultrasound and orbital computed tomography, diagnoses were made. This sample is drawn from a study of T cells in Graves' hyperthyroidism and ophthalmopathy. Study-wide results and caveats: The model predicted ophthalmopathy a median roughly six months before onset.

Per the germline V gene, CDR1 is SQVTM and CDR2 is ANQGSEA. The CDR3 has 18 residues. Trimming cost V 0 bases and J 0 bases; bases outside gene matches: 10. RNA transcripts were the template for amplifying TCR beta CDR3 regions. First-round RT-PCR targeting the TCR CDR3 was performed with the HTBI primer set. From the multiplex PCR reads, TCRdb called clonotypes with MiXCR, one entry per CDR3 protein. The sample carries approximately 410,000 distinct CDR3 sequences, roughly 15% recorded once. The receptor was isolated from a woman aged 18 to 35 with Graves' hyperthyroidism. The sequencing input was blood. The chain combines TRBV29-1 with TRBJ1-2; 10 bases match TRBD1. The CDR3 loop is CSVEDTGTGEVANYGYTF. The CDR3 nucleotides are TGCAGCGTTGAAGATACCGGGACAGGGGAGGTCGCTAACTATGGCTACACCTTC.